This T cell receptor (beta chain) was captured by sequencing in a study of T cell repertoires in cytomegalovirus infection. Study-level background: Indications of both CMV infection and matching HLA type were provided by public TCR beta signatures.

Turning to this clonotype: What it binds is not known.

This CDR3 contains 14 residues. The germline CDR1 and CDR2 sequences are SEHNR and FQNEAQ (reference sequence). V lost 5 bases, J lost 2 bases, and 12 bases lay in between. Study results and limitations: The cumulative frequency of public TCR beta families identified carriers of CMV plus the relevant HLA.

Each CDR3 protein gets one entry after TCRdb re-called the reads with MiXCR. The sample records roughly 990,000 distinct CDR3 sequences, roughly 30% being singletons. The rearrangement links TRBV7-9 to TRBJ1-2, with TRBD1 as a possible D gene (5 bases). This TCR came from a human donor in good health (CMV status not recorded). Some clones in this sample may be carry-over from other donors' samples. The specimen was cultured CD8+ T cells from PBMCs, collected from culture after CMV antigen stimulation. CDR3 region: CASSPPRGNYGYTF. The CDR3 DNA is TGTGCCAGCAGCCCCCCGAGGGGCAACTATGGCTACACCTTC.